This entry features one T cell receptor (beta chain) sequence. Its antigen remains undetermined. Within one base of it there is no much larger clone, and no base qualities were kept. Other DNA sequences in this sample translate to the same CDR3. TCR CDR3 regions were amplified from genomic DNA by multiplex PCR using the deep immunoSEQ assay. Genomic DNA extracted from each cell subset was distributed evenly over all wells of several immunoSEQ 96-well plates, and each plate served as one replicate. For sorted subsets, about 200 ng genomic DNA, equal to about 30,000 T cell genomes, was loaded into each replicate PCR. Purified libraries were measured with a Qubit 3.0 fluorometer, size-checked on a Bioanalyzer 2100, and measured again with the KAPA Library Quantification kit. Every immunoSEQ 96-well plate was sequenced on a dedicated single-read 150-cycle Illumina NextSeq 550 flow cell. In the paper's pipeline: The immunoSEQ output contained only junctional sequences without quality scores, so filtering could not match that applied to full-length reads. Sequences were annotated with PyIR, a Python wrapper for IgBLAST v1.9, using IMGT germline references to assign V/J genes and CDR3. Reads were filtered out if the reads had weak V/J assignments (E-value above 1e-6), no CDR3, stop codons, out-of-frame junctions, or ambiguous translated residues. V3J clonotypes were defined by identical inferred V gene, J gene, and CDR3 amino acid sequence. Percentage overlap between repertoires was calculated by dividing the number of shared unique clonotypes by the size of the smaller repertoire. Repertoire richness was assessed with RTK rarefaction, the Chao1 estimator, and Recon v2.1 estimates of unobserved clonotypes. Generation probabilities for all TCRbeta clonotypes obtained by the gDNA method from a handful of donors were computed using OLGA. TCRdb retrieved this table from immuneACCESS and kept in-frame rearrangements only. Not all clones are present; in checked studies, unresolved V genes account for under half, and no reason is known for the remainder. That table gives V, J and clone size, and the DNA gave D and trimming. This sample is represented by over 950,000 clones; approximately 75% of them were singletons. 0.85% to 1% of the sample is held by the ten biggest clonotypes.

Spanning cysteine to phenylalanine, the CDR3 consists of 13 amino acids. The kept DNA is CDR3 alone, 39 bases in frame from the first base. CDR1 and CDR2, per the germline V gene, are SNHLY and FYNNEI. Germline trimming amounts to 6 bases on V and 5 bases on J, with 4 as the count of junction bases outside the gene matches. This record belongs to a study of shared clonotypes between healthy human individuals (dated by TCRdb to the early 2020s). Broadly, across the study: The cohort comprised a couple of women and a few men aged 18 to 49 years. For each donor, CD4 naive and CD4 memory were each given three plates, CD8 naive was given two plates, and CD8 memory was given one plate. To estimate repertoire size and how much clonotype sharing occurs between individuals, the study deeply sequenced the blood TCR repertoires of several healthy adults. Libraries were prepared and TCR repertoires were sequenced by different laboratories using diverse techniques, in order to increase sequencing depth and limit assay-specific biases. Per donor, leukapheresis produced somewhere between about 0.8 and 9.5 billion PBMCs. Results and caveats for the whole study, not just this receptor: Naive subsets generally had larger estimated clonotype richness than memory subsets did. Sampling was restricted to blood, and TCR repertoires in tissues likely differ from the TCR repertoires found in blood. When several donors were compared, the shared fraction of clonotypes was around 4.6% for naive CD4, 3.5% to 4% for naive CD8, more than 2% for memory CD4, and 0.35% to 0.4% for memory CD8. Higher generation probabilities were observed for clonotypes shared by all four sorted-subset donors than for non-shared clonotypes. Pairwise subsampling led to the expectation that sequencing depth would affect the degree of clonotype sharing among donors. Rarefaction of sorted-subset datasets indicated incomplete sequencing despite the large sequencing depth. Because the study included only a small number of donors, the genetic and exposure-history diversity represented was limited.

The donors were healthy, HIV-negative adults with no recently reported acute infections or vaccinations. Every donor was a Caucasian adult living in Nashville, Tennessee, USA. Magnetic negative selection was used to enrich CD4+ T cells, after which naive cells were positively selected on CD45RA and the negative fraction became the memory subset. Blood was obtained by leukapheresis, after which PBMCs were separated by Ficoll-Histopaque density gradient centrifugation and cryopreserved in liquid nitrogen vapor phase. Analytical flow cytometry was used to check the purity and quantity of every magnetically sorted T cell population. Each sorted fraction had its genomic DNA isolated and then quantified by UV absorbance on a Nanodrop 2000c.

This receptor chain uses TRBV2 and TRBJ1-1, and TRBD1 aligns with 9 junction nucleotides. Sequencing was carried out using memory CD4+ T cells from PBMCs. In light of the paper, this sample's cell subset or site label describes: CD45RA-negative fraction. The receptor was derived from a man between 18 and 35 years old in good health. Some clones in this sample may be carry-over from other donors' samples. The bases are TGTGCCAGCAGGAGACAGGGGGGGACTGAAGCTTTCTTT. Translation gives CASRRQGGTEAFF.